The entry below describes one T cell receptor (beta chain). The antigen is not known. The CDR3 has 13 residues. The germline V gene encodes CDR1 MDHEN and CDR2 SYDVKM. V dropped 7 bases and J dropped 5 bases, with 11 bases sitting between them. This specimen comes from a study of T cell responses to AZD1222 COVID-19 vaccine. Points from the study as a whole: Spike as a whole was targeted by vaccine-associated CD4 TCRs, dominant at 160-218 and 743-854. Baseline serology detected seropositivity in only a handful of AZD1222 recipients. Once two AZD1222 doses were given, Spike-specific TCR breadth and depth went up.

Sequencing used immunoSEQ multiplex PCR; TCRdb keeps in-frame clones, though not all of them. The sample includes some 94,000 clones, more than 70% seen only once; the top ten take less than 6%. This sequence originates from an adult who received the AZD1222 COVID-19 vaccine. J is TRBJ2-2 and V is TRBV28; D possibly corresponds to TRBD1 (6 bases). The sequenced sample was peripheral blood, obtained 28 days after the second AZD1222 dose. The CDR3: CASIVGGTGELFF. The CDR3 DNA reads TGTGCCAGCATAGTAGGGGGAACCGGGGAGCTGTTTTTT.